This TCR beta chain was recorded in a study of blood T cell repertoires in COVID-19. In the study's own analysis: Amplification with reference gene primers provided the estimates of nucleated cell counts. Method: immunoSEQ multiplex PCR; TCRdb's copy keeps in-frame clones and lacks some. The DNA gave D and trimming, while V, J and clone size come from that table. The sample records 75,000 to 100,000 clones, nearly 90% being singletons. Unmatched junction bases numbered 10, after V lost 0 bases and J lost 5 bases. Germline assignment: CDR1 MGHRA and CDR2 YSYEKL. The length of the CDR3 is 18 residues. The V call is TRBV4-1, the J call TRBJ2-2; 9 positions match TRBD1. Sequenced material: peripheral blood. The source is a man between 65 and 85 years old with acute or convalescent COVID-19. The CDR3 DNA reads TGCGCCAGCAGCCAAGATATACAGGGGGCGCAAGGTACCGGGGAGCTGTTTTTT. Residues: CASSQDIQGAQGTGELFF.